One and the same sample provided the 7 T cell receptor beta chains below, sequenced in a study of tumor and adjacent non-tumor tissue in lung cancer. A modified ARM-PCR protocol with three rounds of nested PCR amplified TCRbeta. One entry per CDR3 protein, called by TCRdb with MiXCR from the multiplex PCR reads. In the table there are roughly 70,000 distinct CDR3 sequences, about two thirds of which are singletons. This sample's RNA came from whole unsorted tissue. More than 3 cm separated this lung sample from the edge of the tumor. The sequencing input was distant non-tumor lung tissue. These receptor sequences come from a woman aged 45 to 65 with non-small cell lung cancer.

Ten or more counts support this clonotype. A clone one base away is much larger, so this may be a read error. The conserved phenylalanine or tryptophan normally closing the CDR3 is absent here, so this likely arose from a read error. The limits of the CDR3 on the DNA are not certain, so only TCRdb's listed CDR3 is given. The chain combines TRBV11-2 with TRBJ2-7; TRBD2 reflects the table's D call only, with no check against the DNA. Germline values: CDR1 SGHAT, CDR2 FQNNGV. The CDR3 comprises 13 residues, both ends counted. CDR3: CASSLEVGGEQCS.

This clonotype was observed a handful of times. The V and J genes are TRBV7-3 and TRBJ2-4; D remains ambiguous. This CDR3 spans 17 amino acids. V gave up 2 bases and J gave up 3 bases, with 17 bases separating them. Germline CDR1 reads SGHTA; CDR2 reads FQGTGA. In DNA form, the CDR3 reads TGTGCCAGCAGCTTATCCGGGCGGTCTGGTGGCAAAAACATTCAGTACTTC. Translation gives CASSLSGRSGGKNIQYF.

A note on this clonotype: At one of its ends the junction is not consistent with the germline gene, which may arise from a read error. The V gene is TRBV9, the J gene TRBJ1-1; D not certain. The CDR3 is 13 amino acids. Germline V gene sequence: CDR1 SGDLS, CDR2 YYNGEE. Here the CDR3 DNA reads TGTGCCAGCAGCGTAGGTGGGTACACTGAAGCTTACTTT. Translating it yields CASSVGGYTEAYF.

This clonotype was counted between two and nine times. The chain uses TRBV14 and TRBJ2-3; D perhaps matches TRBD1 (5 bases). This CDR3 has 14 amino acids. V was trimmed by 5 bases and J by 2 bases, leaving 11 bases between them. CDR1 and CDR2 (germline): SGHDN, FVKESK. CDR3 nucleotides: TGTGCCAGCAGCACCCGACAGTACACAGATACGCAGTATTTT. Amino acids: CASSTRQYTDTQYF.

Only one count was recorded for this clonotype. The chain joins TRBV5-1 to TRBJ1-1; D is uncertain. The CDR3 consists of 15 residues. V gave up 8 bases and J gave up 5 bases, with 22 bases separating them. CDR1 and CDR2 (germline): SGHRS, YFSETQ. Here the CDR3 reads CARSPSGRTGTEAFF. The DNA for the CDR3 is TGCGCCAGGAGCCCTTCAGGTCGCACCGGAACTGAAGCTTTCTTT.

This clonotype was seen repeatedly, ten times or more. The rearrangement uses TRBV4-2 and TRBJ1-2; 7 positions match TRBD1. Germline CDR1 is LGHNA and CDR2 is YNFKEQ. With 8 bases clipped from V and 1 base from J, the junction kept 10 bases outside the gene matches. This CDR3 is 15 amino acids long. This CDR3 is CASHRGGGGNYGYTF. DNA of the CDR3: TGTGCCAGCCACAGGGGAGGGGGCGGTAACTATGGCTACACCTTC.

J is TRBJ2-7 and V is TRBV28, with 8 bases lining up with TRBD2. Germline assignment: CDR1 MDHEN and CDR2 SYDVKM. CDR3 length: 12 residues. CDR3 coding DNA: TGTACCACCATGCGGGGGGTATACGAGCAGTACTTC. Protein: CTTMRGVYEQYF.